Listed here are 7 T cell receptor beta chains from one sample, sequenced in a study of blood T cell repertoires in COVID-19. Method: immunoSEQ multiplex PCR; TCRdb's copy keeps in-frame clones and lacks some. The sample lists fewer than 150,000 clones, 84% seen once, with under 15% in the top ten. Sample: peripheral blood. All receptors come from a woman aged 25 to 39 who had recovered from COVID-19.

The J gene is TRBJ1-2, the V gene TRBV2; 8 positions match TRBD1. This CDR3 is 13 amino acids long. CDR1 SNHLY and CDR2 FYNNEI come from the germline V gene. Losses at the gene ends were 5 bases for V and 8 bases for J; bases not matched to a gene: 7. CDR3 DNA: TGTGCCAGCAGTATATTGGGGACAGGCGGCTACACCTTC. This translates into CASSILGTGGYTF.

This chain uses TRBV3-1 (or the pseudogene TRBV3-2) with TRBJ1-2, with 9 bases matching TRBD1. Germline CDR1 reads LGHDT; CDR2 reads YNNKEL (reference sequence). This CDR3 region has 19 residues. V gave up 3 bases and J gave up 0 bases; unmatched junction bases: 14. Here the CDR3 DNA reads TGTGCCAGCAGCCAGGAGGTGTTGGGACAGGGTAACCCTAACTATGGCTACACCTTC. It yields the protein CASSQEVLGQGNPNYGYTF.

This clone was counted once. The chain is built from TRBV11-3 and TRBJ2-3; 10 positions match TRBD2. This CDR3 has 16 residues. From germline, CDR1 is SGHNT and CDR2 YENEEA. J gave up 3 bases and V 1 base, and 4 bases lay outside the gene matches. The CDR3 DNA follows: TGTGCCAGCAGCTTAGCCCTAGCGGGAGCGACAGATACGCAGTATTTT. Its protein product is CASSLALAGATDTQYF.

V and J are TRBV12-3 or TRBV12-4 and TRBJ1-1; weak D call: TRBD1 (6 bases). Trimming left V 3 bases short and J 4 bases short, with 9 bases between. The CDR3 totals 13 residues. CDR3: CASSFVGGTEAFF. CDR3 coding DNA: TGTGCCAGCAGTTTCGTAGGGGGCACTGAAGCTTTCTTT.

The chain couples TRBV7-6 to TRBJ2-3; 8 bases line up with TRBD2. J gave up 1 base and V 5 bases, and 5 bases lay outside the gene matches. CDR1 and CDR2 (germline): SGHVS, FNYEAQ. There are 15 residues in the CDR3. CDR3 sequence reads: CASSKPGLGTDTQYF. The CDR3, as DNA: TGTGCCAGCAGCAAACCGGGACTAGGCACAGATACGCAGTATTTT.

The chain couples TRBV7-6 to TRBJ2-2, with 9 bases lining up with TRBD2. Looked up from germline, CDR1 is SGHVS and CDR2 is FNYEAQ. The CDR3 loop spans 16 amino acids. V dropped 5 bases and J dropped 1; count of bases not matched to a gene: 5. DNA for the CDR3: TGTGCCAGCAGCCGGCGGGGGGGCGAGAACACCGGGGAGCTGTTTTTT. Its translation: CASSRRGGENTGELFF.

This rearrangement joins TRBV23-1 to TRBJ1-2, with D possibly being TRBD1 (5 bases). TRBV23-1 is designated an ORF whose function remains uncertain. The ends were cut back, 2 bases at V and 3 bases at J, with 22 bases in the middle. CDR3 size: 18 residues. CDR3 sequence (DNA): TGCGCCAGCAGTCAAGAATTGGGCTGCAGGGCGGGGGACTATGGCTACACCTTC. Residues: CASSQELGCRAGDYGYTF.